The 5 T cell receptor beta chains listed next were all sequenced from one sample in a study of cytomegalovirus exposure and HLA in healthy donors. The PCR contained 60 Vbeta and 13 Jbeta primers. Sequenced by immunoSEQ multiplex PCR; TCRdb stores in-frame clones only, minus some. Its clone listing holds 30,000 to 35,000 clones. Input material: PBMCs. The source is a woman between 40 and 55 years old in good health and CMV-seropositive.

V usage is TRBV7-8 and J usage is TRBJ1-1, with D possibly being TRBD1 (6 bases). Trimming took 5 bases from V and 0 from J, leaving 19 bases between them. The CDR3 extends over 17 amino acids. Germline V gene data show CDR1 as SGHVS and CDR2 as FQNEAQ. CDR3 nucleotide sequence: TGTGCCAGCAGCCCGTACGGACAGATCCTTATGAACACTGAAGCTTTCTTT. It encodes CASSPYGQILMNTEAFF.

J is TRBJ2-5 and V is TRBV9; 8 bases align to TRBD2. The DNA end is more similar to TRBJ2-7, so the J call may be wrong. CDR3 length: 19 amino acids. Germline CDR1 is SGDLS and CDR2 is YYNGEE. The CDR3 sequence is CASSVDWGFSGGSSYEQYF. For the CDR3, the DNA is TGTGCCAGCAGCGTAGATTGGGGTTTCAGCGGGGGCAGCTCCTACGAGCAGTACTTC.

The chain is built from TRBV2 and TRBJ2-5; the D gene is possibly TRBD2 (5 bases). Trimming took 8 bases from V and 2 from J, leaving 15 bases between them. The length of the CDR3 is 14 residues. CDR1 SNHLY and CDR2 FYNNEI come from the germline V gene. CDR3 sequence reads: CASWVSGRQETQYF. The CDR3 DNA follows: TGTGCCAGCTGGGTGTCGGGGAGACAAGAGACCCAGTACTTC.

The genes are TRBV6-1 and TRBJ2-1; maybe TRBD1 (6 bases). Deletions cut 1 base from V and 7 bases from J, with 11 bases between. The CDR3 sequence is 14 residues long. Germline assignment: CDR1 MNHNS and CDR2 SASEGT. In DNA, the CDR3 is TGTGCCAGCAGTGAAGTCATAAGGGGGAATGAGCAGTTCTTC. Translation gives CASSEVIRGNEQFF.

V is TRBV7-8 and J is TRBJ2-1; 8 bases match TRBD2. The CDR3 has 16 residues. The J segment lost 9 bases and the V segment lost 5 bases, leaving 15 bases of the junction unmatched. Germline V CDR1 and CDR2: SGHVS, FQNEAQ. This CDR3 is CASSPFAAGAPSEQFF. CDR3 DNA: TGTGCCAGCAGCCCATTCGCAGCGGGGGCCCCCAGTGAGCAGTTCTTC.